This is a list of T cell receptor beta chains from one sample in a study of blood T cell repertoires in COVID-19. Libraries were prepared by immunoSEQ multiplex PCR; TCRdb keeps only in-frame clonotypes and omits some of them. This table has a few hundred thousand clones, about 90% appearing once. The sequencing sample was made of peripheral blood. The source of these receptors is a man younger than 30 with COVID-19, enrolled during active disease. CDR3s include the opening cysteine and the closing phenylalanine or tryptophan. The D gene is left open where the match is weak. Rows give clone size only sometimes, using once, few, many, or a class for an expanded clone.

few	TRBV11-2	.	TRBJ1-1	CASSLDLYTEAFF	TGTGCCAGCAGCTTAGATCTGTACACTGAAGCTTTCTTT
.	TRBV12-3/TRBV12-4	.	TRBJ1-6	CASSFRYNSPLHF	TGTGCCAGCAGTTTTCGGTATAATTCACCCCTCCACTTT
once	TRBV6-5	.	TRBJ2-7	CATCRTSSHEQYF	TGTGCCACCTGCCGGACGTCTAGCCACGAGCAGTACTTC
.	TRBV20-1	.	TRBJ2-1	CSASPQQAYNEQFF	TGCAGTGCTAGTCCGCAGCAGGCCTACAATGAGCAGTTCTTC
.	TRBV5-4	TRBD1	TRBJ1-1	CASSYRGLNTEAFF	TGTGCCAGCAGCTACAGGGGGCTGAACACTGAAGCTTTCTTT
once	TRBV5-1	.	TRBJ2-2	CASSIPIDTGELFF	TGCGCCAGCAGCATCCCTATCGACACCGGGGAGCTGTTTTTT
once	TRBV11-1	.	TRBJ2-7	CASSFQGSYEQYF	TGTGCCAGCAGCTTTCAGGGGTCCTACGAGCAGTACTTC
.	TRBV7-8	.	TRBJ2-7	CASSLGRGSYEQYF	TGTGCCAGCAGCTTAGGGAGGGGTAGCTACGAGCAGTACTTC
.	TRBV7-8	.	TRBJ2-6	CASGNRLAPLGANVLTF	TGTGCCAGCGGCAACCGACTGGCCCCGCTGGGGGCCAACGTCCTGACTTTC
.	TRBV7-2	TRBD2	TRBJ2-1	CARLAGGLQGNEQFF	TGTGCCAGGCTAGCGGGGGGGCTCCAGGGGAATGAGCAGTTCTTC
.	TRBV10-3	TRBD2	TRBJ2-7	CAISKLAGDSYEQYF	TGTGCCATCAGCAAACTAGCGGGGGACTCCTACGAGCAGTACTTC
.	TRBV10-3	TRBD1	TRBJ2-7	CAISGRDSSYEQYF	TGTGCCATCAGTGGCCGGGACAGCTCCTACGAGCAGTACTTC
.	TRBV5-4	TRBD1	TRBJ1-2	CASSLAGQGVNYGYTF	TGTGCCAGCAGCTTGGCCGGACAGGGCGTAAACTATGGCTACACCTTC
.	TRBV5-8	TRBD1	TRBJ2-1	CASSSGQGAGNEQFF	TGTGCCAGCAGCTCGGGACAGGGGGCGGGTAATGAGCAGTTCTTC
once	TRBV19	.	TRBJ1-2	CASSPAGTYDYTF	TGTGCCAGTAGTCCTGCAGGGACTTATGACTACACCTTC
.	TRBV5-4	.	TRBJ2-1	CASSFPSAGLGSYNEQFF	TGTGCCAGCAGCTTTCCGTCAGCGGGTCTCGGCTCCTACAATGAGCAGTTCTTC
few	TRBV4-1	TRBD1	TRBJ2-6	CASSSGTGYSGANVLTF	TGCGCCAGCAGCTCCGGGACAGGGTACTCTGGGGCCAACGTCCTGACTTTC
.	TRBV2	.	TRBJ2-7	CASGGAVISFEQYF	TGTGCCAGCGGGGGGGCAGTTATTTCATTCGAGCAGTACTTC
.	TRBV3-1/TRBV3-2	TRBD1	TRBJ1-1	CASSHGRDRGLNTEAFF	TGTGCCAGCAGCCATGGCCGGGACAGGGGGTTGAACACTGAAGCTTTCTTT
.	TRBV11-2	.	TRBJ1-6	CASSLDSTSPYNSPLHF	TGTGCCAGCAGCTTAGATTCTACCTCCCCCTATAATTCACCCCTCCACTTT
.	TRBV11-2	TRBD1	TRBJ2-3	CASSLLGTGSTDTQYF	TGTGCCAGCAGCTTATTAGGGACAGGGAGCACAGATACGCAGTATTTT
.	TRBV27	.	TRBJ2-1	CASSQTPGMVNYNEQFF	TGTGCCAGCAGCCAAACCCCAGGGATGGTAAACTACAATGAGCAGTTCTTC